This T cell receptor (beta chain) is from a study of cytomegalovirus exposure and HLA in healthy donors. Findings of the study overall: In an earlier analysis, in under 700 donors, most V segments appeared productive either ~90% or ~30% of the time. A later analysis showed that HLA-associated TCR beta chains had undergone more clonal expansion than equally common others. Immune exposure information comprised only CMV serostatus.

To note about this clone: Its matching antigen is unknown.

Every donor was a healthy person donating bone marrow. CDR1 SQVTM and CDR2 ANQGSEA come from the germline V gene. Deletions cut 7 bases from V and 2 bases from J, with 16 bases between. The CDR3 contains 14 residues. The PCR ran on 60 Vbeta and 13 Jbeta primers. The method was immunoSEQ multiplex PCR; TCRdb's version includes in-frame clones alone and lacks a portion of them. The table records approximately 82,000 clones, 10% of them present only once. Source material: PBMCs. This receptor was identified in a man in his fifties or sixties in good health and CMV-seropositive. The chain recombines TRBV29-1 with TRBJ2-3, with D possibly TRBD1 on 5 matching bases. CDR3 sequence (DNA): TGCAGCGCTCAGGGTGGACAACCCACAGATACGCAGTATTTT. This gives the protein CSAQGGQPTDTQYF.